The 8 T cell receptor beta chains in this list originate from one sample, sequenced in a study of OX40 agonist ivuxolimab in advanced cancers. Assay used: immunoSEQ multiplex PCR; TCRdb lists only in-frame clones, some missing. This table has about 75,000 clones, 86% appearing once. The specimen comprised CD4+ or CD8+ T cells sorted from blood, sampled in a trial of the OX40 agonist ivuxolimab. The receptors originated from an adult with an advanced solid tumor such as melanoma, head and neck, liver or kidney cancer.

The chain couples TRBV7-9 to TRBJ1-5; 8 nucleotides match TRBD1. Germline loops: CDR1 SEHNR, CDR2 FQNEAQ (reference sequence). Trimming at V came to 5 bases and at J to 3 bases, leaving 9 bases not matched to a gene. CDR3 size: 16 residues. The CDR3 DNA is TGTGCCAGCAGCCAAGCTGGGGGACAGGCCAATCAGCCCCAGCATTTT. Its protein product is CASSQAGGQANQPQHF.

This chain connects TRBV5-1 to TRBJ2-3, with 9 bases that match TRBD1. The germline V gene has CDR1 SGHRS and CDR2 YFSETQ. Germline trimming cut 4 bases from V and 3 bases from J; bases unmatched to any gene: 3. The CDR3 runs to 14 residues. CDR3 DNA sequence: TGCGCCAGCAGCCGGGACAGGGTGACAGATACGCAGTATTTT. Translation: CASSRDRVTDTQYF.

The V and J genes are TRBV7-8 and TRBJ1-5, with no clear D. CDR1 and CDR2 from the germline V gene are SGHVS and FQNEAQ. CDR3 length equals 15 residues. The V gene lost 1 base and the J gene lost 3 bases, with 10 bases spanning the gap. The CDR3 sequence is CASSLEVGLNQPQHF. The CDR3 nucleotides are TGTGCCAGCAGCTTAGAGGTCGGACTCAATCAGCCCCAGCATTTT.

This clone occurred a few times. The genes are TRBV5-1 and TRBJ1-2, with D perhaps matching TRBD1 (6 bases). Trimming left V 4 bases short and J 2 bases short, with 9 bases between. CDR1 is SGHRS and CDR2 is YFSETQ in the germline V gene. CDR3 size: 13 residues. The CDR3 sequence: CASSVDSNYGYTF. CDR3 DNA sequence: TGCGCCAGCAGCGTGGACAGCAACTATGGCTACACCTTC. The full variable domain, its missing parts supplied by reference TRBV5-1 and TRBJ1-2, is KAGVTQTPRYLIKTRGQQVTLSCSPISGHRSVSWYQQTPGQGLQFLFEYFSETQRNKGNFPGRFSGRQFSNSRSEMNVSTLELGDSALYLCASSVDSNYGYTFGSGTRLTVV.

CDR3 protein: CASSLAGRQGANVLTF. The CDR3 DNA is TGTGCCAGCAGCTTGGCCGGGAGACAGGGGGCCAACGTCCTGACTTTC. V usage is TRBV5-4 and J usage is TRBJ2-6, with D perhaps matching TRBD2 (6 bases). This CDR3 is built from 16 residues. CDR1 SGHNT and CDR2 YYREEE come from the germline V gene (reference sequence). V dropped 0 bases and J dropped 4 bases, with 11 bases sitting between them.

The rearrangement uses TRBV6-4 and TRBJ1-5, with D perhaps TRBD1 (6 bases). Germline V gene data show CDR1 as MRHNA and CDR2 as SNTAGT. Trimming left V 11 bases short and J 1 base short, with 12 bases between. CDR3 length: 13 residues. CDR3 in amino acids: CAVNRASNQPQHF. CDR3 nucleotide sequence: TGTGCCGTCAACAGGGCCAGCAATCAGCCCCAGCATTTT.

The genes are TRBV6-6 and TRBJ2-5; D is possibly TRBD1 or TRBD2 (5 bases each). The germline V and J ends were trimmed by 4 bases and 5 bases, with 11 bases remaining between them. Germline V gives CDR1 MNHNY, CDR2 SVGAGI (reference sequence). The CDR3 is 13 amino acids. In nucleotides, the CDR3 is TGTGCCAGCAGTTGGCCAGGGAGCGAGACCCAGTACTTC. It specifies CASSWPGSETQYF.

The chain uses TRBV4-1 and TRBJ1-4; D not certain. CDR1 is MGHRA and CDR2 is YSYEKL in the germline V gene. V was trimmed by 5 bases and J by 5 bases, leaving 12 bases between them. This CDR3 contains 14 residues. CDR3: CASSTPGINEKLFF. The CDR3 coding sequence is TGCGCCAGCAGCACCCCGGGAATAAATGAAAAACTGTTTTTT.